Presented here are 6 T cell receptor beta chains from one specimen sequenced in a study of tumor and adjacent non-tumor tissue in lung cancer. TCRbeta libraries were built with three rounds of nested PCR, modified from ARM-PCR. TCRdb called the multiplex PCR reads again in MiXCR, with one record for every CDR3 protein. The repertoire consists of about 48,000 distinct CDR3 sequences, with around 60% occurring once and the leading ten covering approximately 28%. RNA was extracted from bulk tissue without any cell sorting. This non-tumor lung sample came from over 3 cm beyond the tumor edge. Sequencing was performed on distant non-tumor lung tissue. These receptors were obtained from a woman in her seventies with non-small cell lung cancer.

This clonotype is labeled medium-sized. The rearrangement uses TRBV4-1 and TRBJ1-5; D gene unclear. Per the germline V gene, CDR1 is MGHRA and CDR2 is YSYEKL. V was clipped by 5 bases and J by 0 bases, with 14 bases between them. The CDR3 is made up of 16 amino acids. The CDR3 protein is CASSSSQTYSNQPQHF. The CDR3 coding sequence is TGCGCCAGCAGCTCGTCTCAGACCTATAGCAATCAGCCCCAGCATTTT.

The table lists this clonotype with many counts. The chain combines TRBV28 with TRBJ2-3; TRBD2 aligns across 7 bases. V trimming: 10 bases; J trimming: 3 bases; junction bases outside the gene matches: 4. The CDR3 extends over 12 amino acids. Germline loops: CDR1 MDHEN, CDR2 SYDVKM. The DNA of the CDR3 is TGTGCCACCTCGGGGGGAACAGATACGCAGTATTTT. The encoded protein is CATSGGTDTQYF.

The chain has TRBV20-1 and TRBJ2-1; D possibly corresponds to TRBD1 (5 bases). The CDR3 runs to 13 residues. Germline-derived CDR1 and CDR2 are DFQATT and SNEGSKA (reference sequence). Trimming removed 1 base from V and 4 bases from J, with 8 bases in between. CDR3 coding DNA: TGCAGTGCTAGAGTTACAGGTTACAATGAGCAGTTCTTC. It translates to CSARVTGYNEQFF.

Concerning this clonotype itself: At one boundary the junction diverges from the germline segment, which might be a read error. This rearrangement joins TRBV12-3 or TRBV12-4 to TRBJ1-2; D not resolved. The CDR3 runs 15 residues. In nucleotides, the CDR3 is TGTGTCAGCAGTTTAGCGACCGACGCACTCTATGGTTACACCTTC. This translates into CVSSLATDALYGYTF.

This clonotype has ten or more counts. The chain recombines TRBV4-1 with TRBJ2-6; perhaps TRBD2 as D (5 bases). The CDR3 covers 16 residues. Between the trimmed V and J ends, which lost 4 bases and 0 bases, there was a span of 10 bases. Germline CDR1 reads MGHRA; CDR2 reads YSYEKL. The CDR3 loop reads CASSPGLRSGANVLTF. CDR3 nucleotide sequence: TGCGCCAGCAGCCCAGGACTGCGCTCTGGGGCCAACGTCCTGACTTTC.

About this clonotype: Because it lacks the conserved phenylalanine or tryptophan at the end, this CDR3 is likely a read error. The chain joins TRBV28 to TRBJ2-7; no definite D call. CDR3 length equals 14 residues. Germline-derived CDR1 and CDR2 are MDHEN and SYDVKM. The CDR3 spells CASKPRAETYKQYS. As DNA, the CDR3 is TGTGCCAGCAAACCACGGGCAGAGACCTACAAGCAGTACTCC.